These T cell receptor beta chains were read from a single sample in a study of cytomegalovirus exposure and HLA in healthy donors. Sequenced by immunoSEQ multiplex PCR; TCRdb stores in-frame clones only, minus some. This listing includes some 72,000 clones. The specimen was PBMCs. The source of these receptors is a man aged 25 to 40 in good health and CMV-seronegative. The CDR3 runs from the conserved cysteine through the conserved F or W. A D gene is named only where the DNA matches it firmly.

cdr3_nt cdr3_aa j_call cdr3_length d_call v_call
TGTGCCAGCAGCCGGACAGGGTTTTACGCAACTAATGAAAAACTGTTTTTT CASSRTGFYATNEKLFF TRBJ1-4 17 TRBD1 TRBV11-3
TGTGCCAGCAGTGACGCTGCGGGACGGGGACAAGAGACCCAGTACTTC CASSDAAGRGQETQYF TRBJ2-5 16 - TRBV2
TGTGCCAGCAGCTTTTCAGGGAGCACAGATACGCAGTATTTT CASSFSGSTDTQYF TRBJ2-3 14 - TRBV7-3
TGTGCCAGCAGCTTGGGAGGGTACCCTGAAGCTTTCTTT CASSLGGYPEAFF TRBJ1-1 13 - TRBV5-4
TGTGCCAGCAGTGAAAATTCGCGTTTTCGAGGTCAGCCCCAGCATTTT CASSENSRFRGQPQHF TRBJ1-5 16 - TRBV6-1
TGTGCCAGCAGTTACAGACAGGGGAATCAGCCCCAGCATTTT CASSYRQGNQPQHF TRBJ1-5 14 TRBD1 TRBV6-5
TGTGCCACGGGGGGACAGGGGGCGCATGGCTACACCTTC CATGGQGAHGYTF TRBJ1-2 13 TRBD1 TRBV19
TGTGCCAGCAGCCCATCGGCTAGCGGGAGGGCCATGAACACCGGGGAGCTGTTTTTT CASSPSASGRAMNTGELFF TRBJ2-2 19 TRBD2 TRBV27
TGCAGTGCCCTCAGCTATGGCTACACCTTC CSALSYGYTF TRBJ1-2 10 - TRBV20-1
TGTGCCAGCAGCTTAGCGAACGGGGGGCGATACGAGCAGTACTTC CASSLANGGRYEQYF TRBJ2-7 15 - TRBV7-6
TGTGCCAGCAGCCAAGGTAGCGGGATCTATGGCTACACCTTC CASSQGSGIYGYTF TRBJ1-2 14 - TRBV7-9
TGCGCCAGCAGCCAAGGGACAGGGGGCATGACAGATACGCAGTATTTT CASSQGTGGMTDTQYF TRBJ2-3 16 TRBD1 TRBV4-3